Presented here are 12 T cell receptor beta chains from one specimen sequenced in a study of blood T cells in healthy people across ages. Through a sample-barcoded 5' primer and a J-beta primer mix, a second PCR was run for 7 to 11 cycles. TCRdb re-analysed the 5' RACE reads in MiXCR, keeping a single row per CDR3 protein. The sample lists some 710,000 distinct CDR3 sequences, 46% occurring once. The sequenced sample consisted of blood. The receptors come from an elderly man in good health.

The chain uses TRBV4-1 and TRBJ2-1; 9 nucleotides match TRBD2. Germline V CDR1 and CDR2: MGHRA, YSYEKL. V lost 0 bases, J lost 3 bases, and 12 bases stayed unmatched. The CDR3 totals 19 residues. In nucleotides, the CDR3 is TGCGCCAGCAGCCAAGATATTCCGTCTAGCGGGGAGAACTACAATGAGCAGTTCTTC. Translation: CASSQDIPSSGENYNEQFF.

There are a few counts of this clonotype. The genes are TRBV3-1 and TRBJ2-2; TRBD1 agrees at 9 bases. After removal of 4 bases from V and 6 bases from J, the junction contained 6 bases not matched to a gene. The germline V gene has CDR1 LGHDT and CDR2 YNNKEL (reference sequence). The CDR3 runs to 15 residues. Here the CDR3 reads CASSPDRGSAGELFF. Here the CDR3 DNA reads TGTGCCAGCAGCCCGGACAGGGGAAGTGCCGGGGAGCTGTTTTTT.

This clonotype occurred a few times. The V and J genes are TRBV12-3 or TRBV12-4 and TRBJ2-2; the D gene could be TRBD1 or TRBD2 (5 bases each). Trimming took off 2 bases at V and 6 bases at J, with 7 bases between the two ends. The CDR3 has 13 residues. The CDR3: CASSLWGPGELFF. The CDR3 DNA sequence: TGTGCCAGCAGTTTATGGGGACCCGGGGAGCTGTTTTTT.

J is TRBJ1-4 and V is TRBV29-1; 8 nucleotides align to TRBD1. Germline CDR1 is SQVTM and CDR2 is ANQGSEA. There are 13 residues in the CDR3. Losses at the gene ends were 5 bases for V and 8 bases for J; bases not matched to a gene: 7. This CDR3 is CSVTDRENEKLFF. The DNA for the CDR3 is TGCAGCGTTACGGACAGGGAGAACGAAAAACTGTTTTTT. Variable domain in full (rest from reference TRBV29-1 and TRBJ1-4): SAVISQKPSRDICQRGTSLTIQCQVDSQVTMMFWYRQQPGQSLTLIATANQGSEATYESGFVIDKFPISRPNLTFSTLTVSNMSPEDSSIYLCSVTDRENEKLFFGSGTQLSVL.

The table lists this clonotype with a few counts. The gene calls are TRBV20-1 and TRBJ2-3; D tentatively fits TRBD1 or TRBD2 (5 bases each). This CDR3 is built from 12 residues. The V and J ends lost 6 bases and 2 bases respectively, with 9 bases between them. Germline loops: CDR1 DFQATT, CDR2 SNEGSKA (reference sequence). CDR3 amino acids: CSAGDHTDTQYF. In DNA form, the CDR3 reads TGCAGTGCGGGGGATCACACAGATACGCAGTATTTT.

The gene calls are TRBV27 and TRBJ1-2, with a possible D match to TRBD1 (5 bases). CDR1 and CDR2 (germline): MNHEY, SMNVEV (reference sequence). The CDR3 has 16 amino acids. V was shortened by 6 bases and J by 2 bases, with 19 bases between the two germline ends. The CDR3 here is CASSPARDWENYGYTF. In DNA, the CDR3 is TGTGCCAGCAGCCCAGCCCGGGACTGGGAAAACTATGGCTACACCTTC.

Only one count was recorded for this clonotype. A read error may be the cause here, since a much bigger clone is one base away. This rearrangement joins TRBV28 to TRBJ1-6, with no clear D. The germline V gene has CDR1 MDHEN and CDR2 SYDVKM. The CDR3 totals 15 residues. Trimming shortened V by 3 bases and J by 0 bases, and 6 bases separated the two germline ends. The DNA of the CDR3 is TGTGCCAGCAGTTTTCGGAGCTCCTATAATTCACCCCTCCACTTT. It translates to CASSFRSSYNSPLHF. The full variable domain, completed using reference TRBV28 and TRBJ1-6, is DVKVTQSSRYLVKRTGEKVFLECVQDMDHENMFWYRQDPGLGLRLIYFSYDVKMKEKGDIPEGYSVSREKKERFSLILESASTNQTSMYLCASSFRSSYNSPLHFGNGTRLTVT.

The sample holds a few counts of this clonotype. V and J are TRBV20-1 and TRBJ2-1; D not certain. The CDR3 is 14 residues long. CDR1 and CDR2 from the germline V gene are DFQATT and SNEGSKA (reference sequence). Trimming cost V 6 bases and J 4 bases, with 16 bases left between them. The CDR3 DNA sequence: TGCAGTGCCGGGTTCAGTGTGGGGTACAATGAGCAGTTCTTC. It specifies CSAGFSVGYNEQFF.

The chain recombines TRBV6-1 with TRBJ2-3, with 10 nucleotides matching TRBD1. Looked up from germline, CDR1 is MNHNS and CDR2 is SASEGT. This CDR3 is built from 17 residues. V was clipped by 5 bases and J by 4 bases; unmatched bases: 12. CDR3 in amino acids: CASSTPRTGGIADTQYF. DNA for the CDR3: TGTGCCAGCAGTACCCCCCGGACAGGGGGTATAGCAGATACGCAGTATTTT.

J is TRBJ2-3 and V is TRBV15, with D perhaps TRBD2 (6 bases). Germline assignment: CDR1 LNHNV and CDR2 YYDKDF (reference sequence). This CDR3 is built from 16 residues. The ends were cut back, 2 bases at V and 1 base at J, with 13 bases in the middle. The CDR3 loop is CATSRLGTPGTDTQYF. The CDR3 bases are TGTGCCACCAGCAGACTGGGGACTCCTGGCACAGATACGCAGTATTTT.

This clonotype was counted ten times or more. The gene calls are TRBV20-1 and TRBJ2-6, with a possible D match to TRBD2 (5 bases). The CDR3 has 16 residues. CDR1 and CDR2 from the germline V gene are DFQATT and SNEGSKA (reference sequence). V lost 2 bases to trimming and J lost 4 bases, with 15 bases between them. The DNA of the CDR3 is TGCAGTGCTAGATCGCGGGTAGGGTCCGGGGCCAACGTCCTGACTTTC. Amino acid sequence: CSARSRVGSGANVLTF.

The chain joins TRBV5-1 to TRBJ1-4; 12 bases fit TRBD1. Germline V gene sequence: CDR1 SGHRS, CDR2 YFSETQ. Germline trimming cut 4 bases from V and 6 bases from J; bases unmatched to any gene: 4. The CDR3 is 15 amino acids. DNA of the CDR3: TGCGCCAGCAGCGTGGGACAGGGGGCAGATGAAAAACTGTTTTTT. Protein: CASSVGQGADEKLFF.